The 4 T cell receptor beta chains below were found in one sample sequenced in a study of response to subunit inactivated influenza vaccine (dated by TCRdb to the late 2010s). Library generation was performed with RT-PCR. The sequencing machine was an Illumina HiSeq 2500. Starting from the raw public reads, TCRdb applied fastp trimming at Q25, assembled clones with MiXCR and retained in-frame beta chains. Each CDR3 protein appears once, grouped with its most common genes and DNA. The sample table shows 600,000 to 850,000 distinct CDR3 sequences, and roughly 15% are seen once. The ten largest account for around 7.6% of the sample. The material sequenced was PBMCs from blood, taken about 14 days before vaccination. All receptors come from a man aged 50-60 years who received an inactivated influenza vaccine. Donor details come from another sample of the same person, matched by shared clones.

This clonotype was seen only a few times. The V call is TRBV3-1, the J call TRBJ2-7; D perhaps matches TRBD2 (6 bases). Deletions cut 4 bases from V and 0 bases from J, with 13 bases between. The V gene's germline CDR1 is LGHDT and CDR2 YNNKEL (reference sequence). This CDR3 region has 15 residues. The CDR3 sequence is CASSPTGAFSYEQYF. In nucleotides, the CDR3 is TGTGCCAGCAGCCCAACGGGAGCTTTCTCCTACGAGCAGTACTTC.

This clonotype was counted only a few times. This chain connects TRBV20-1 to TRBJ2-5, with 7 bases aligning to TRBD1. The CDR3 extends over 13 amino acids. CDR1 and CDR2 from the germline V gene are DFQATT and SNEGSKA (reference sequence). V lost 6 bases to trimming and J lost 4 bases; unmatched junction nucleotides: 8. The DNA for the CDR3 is TGCAGTGCAAGCCTACAGGGGCGAGAGACCCAGTACTTC. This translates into CSASLQGRETQYF.

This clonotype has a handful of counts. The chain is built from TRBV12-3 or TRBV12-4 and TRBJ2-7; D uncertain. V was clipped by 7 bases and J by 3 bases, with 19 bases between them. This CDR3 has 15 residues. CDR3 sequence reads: CASTKNLLHRYEQYF. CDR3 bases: TGTGCCAGCACAAAAAATTTATTGCACCGCTACGAGCAGTACTTC.

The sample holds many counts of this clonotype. CDR3 sequence (DNA): TGTGCCAGCAGCTTAGCGACAGGAGGCTACGAGCAGTACTTC. Protein product: CASSLATGGYEQYF. The chain recombines TRBV11-2 with TRBJ2-7; a possible D gene is TRBD1 (6 bases). The CDR3 runs to 14 residues. Germline assignment: CDR1 SGHAT and CDR2 FQNNGV. Trimming left V 1 base short and J 3 bases short, with 10 bases between.